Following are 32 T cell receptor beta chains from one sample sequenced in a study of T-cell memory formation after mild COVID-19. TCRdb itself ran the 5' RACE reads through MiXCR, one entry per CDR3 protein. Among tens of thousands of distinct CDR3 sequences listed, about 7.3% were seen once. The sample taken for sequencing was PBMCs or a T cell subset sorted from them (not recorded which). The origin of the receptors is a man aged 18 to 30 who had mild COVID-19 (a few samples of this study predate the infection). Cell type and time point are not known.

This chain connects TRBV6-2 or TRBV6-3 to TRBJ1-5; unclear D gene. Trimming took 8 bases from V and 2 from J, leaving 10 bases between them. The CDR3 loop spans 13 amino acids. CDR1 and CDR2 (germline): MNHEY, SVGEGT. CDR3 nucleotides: TGTGCCAGCGCAAGGGTAGGCAATCAGCCCCAGCATTTT. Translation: CASARVGNQPQHF.

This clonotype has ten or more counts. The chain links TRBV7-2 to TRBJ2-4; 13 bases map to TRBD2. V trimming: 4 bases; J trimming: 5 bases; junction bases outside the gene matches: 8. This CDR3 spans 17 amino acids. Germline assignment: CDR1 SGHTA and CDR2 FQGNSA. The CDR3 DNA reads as TGTGCCAGCAGCTCCACTAGCGGGGGGGCGTCGGAAAACATTCAGTACTTC. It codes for CASSSTSGGASENIQYF. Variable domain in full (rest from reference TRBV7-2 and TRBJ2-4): GAGVSQSPSNKVTEKGKDVELRCDPISGHTALYWYRQSLGQGLEFLIYFQGNSAPDKSGLPSDRFSAERTGGSVSTLTIQRTQQEDSAVYLCASSSTSGGASENIQYFGAGTRLSVL.

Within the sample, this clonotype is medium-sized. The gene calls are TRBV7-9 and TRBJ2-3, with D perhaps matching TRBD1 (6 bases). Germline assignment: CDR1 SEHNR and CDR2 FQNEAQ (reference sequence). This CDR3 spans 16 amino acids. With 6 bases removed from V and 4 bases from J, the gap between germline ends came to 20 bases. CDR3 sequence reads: CASRAKRQGNADTQYF. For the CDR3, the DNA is TGTGCCAGCAGGGCGAAAAGGCAGGGGAATGCAGATACGCAGTATTTT.

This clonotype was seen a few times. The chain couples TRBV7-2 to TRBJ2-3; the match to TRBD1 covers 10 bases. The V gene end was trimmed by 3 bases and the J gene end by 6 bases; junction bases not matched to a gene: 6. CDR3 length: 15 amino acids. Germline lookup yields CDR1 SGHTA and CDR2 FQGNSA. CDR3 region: CASSFTGQGRDTQYF. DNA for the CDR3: TGTGCCAGCAGCTTCACGGGACAGGGGAGGGATACGCAGTATTTT. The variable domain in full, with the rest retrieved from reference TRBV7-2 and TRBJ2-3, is GAGVSQSPSNKVTEKGKDVELRCDPISGHTALYWYRQSLGQGLEFLIYFQGNSAPDKSGLPSDRFSAERTGGSVSTLTIQRTQQEDSAVYLCASSFTGQGRDTQYFGPGTRLTVL.

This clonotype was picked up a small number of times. The CDR3 sequence: CASSLQGSYNEQFF. CDR3 sequence (DNA): TGCGCCAGCAGCTTACAGGGCTCCTACAATGAGCAGTTCTTC. V and J are TRBV5-1 and TRBJ2-1; maybe TRBD1 (6 bases). With 2 bases removed from V and 0 bases from J, the gap between germline ends came to 6 bases. This CDR3 region has 14 residues. Germline V gene sequence: CDR1 SGHRS, CDR2 YFSETQ.

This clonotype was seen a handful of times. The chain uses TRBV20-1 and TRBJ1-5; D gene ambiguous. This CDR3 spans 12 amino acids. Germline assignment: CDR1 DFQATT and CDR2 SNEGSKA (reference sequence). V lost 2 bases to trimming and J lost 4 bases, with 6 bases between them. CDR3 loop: CSARRGNQPQHF. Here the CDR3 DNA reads TGCAGTGCTAGACGAGGAAATCAGCCCCAGCATTTT.

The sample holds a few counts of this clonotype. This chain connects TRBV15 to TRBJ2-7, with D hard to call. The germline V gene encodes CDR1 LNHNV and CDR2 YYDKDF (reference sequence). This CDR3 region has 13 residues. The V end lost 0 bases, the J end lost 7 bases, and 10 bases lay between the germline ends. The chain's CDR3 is CATSRDRGWEQYV. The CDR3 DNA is TGTGCCACCAGCAGAGATCGCGGTTGGGAGCAGTACGTC.

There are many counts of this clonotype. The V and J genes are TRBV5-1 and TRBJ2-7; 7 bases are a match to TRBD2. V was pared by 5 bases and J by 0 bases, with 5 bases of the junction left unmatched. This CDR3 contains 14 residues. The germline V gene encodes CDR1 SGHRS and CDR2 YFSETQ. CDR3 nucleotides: TGCGCCAGCAGATACCGGACTAGCTCCTACGAGCAGTACTTC. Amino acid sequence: CASRYRTSSYEQYF. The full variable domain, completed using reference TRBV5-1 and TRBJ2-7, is KAGVTQTPRYLIKTRGQQVTLSCSPISGHRSVSWYQQTPGQGLQFLFEYFSETQRNKGNFPGRFSGRQFSNSRSEMNVSTLELGDSALYLCASRYRTSSYEQYFGPGTRLTVT.

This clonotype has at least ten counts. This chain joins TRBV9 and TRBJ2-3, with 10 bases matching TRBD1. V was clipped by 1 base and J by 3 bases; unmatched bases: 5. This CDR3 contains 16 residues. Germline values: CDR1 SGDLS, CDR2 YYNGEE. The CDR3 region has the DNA TGTGCCAGCAGCGTACCGAGGACAGGGGGAACAGATACGCAGTATTTT. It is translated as CASSVPRTGGTDTQYF.

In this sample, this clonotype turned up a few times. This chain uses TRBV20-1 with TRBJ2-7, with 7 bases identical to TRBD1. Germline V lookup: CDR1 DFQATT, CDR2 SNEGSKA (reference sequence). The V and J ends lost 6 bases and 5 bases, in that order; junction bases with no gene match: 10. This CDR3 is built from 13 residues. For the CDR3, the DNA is TGCAGTGCCCCCGACAGGGTTAGAAACGAGCAGTACTTC. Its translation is CSAPDRVRNEQYF.

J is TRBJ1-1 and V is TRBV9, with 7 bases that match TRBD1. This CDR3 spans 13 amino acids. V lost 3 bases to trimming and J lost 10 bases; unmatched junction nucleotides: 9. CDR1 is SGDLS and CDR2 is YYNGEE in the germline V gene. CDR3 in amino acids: CASSATGSLAAFF. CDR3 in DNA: TGTGCCAGCAGCGCGACAGGGTCGTTAGCAGCTTTCTTT.

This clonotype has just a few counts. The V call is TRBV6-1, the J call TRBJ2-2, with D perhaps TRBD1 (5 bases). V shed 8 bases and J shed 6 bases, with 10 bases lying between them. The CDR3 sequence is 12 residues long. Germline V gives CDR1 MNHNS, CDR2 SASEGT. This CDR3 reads CASHRPAGELFF. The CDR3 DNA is TGTGCCAGCCACAGGCCCGCCGGGGAGCTGTTTTTT.

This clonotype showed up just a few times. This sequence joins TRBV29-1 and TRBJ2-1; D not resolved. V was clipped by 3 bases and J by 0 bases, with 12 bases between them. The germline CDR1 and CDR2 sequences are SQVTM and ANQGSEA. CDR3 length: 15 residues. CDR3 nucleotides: TGCAGCGTTGACATCGACAAGACCTCCTACAATGAGCAGTTCTTC. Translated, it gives CSVDIDKTSYNEQFF.

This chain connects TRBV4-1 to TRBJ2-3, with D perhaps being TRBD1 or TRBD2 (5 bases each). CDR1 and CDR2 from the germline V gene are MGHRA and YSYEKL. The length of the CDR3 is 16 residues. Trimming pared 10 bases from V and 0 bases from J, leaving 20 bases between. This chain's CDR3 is CATTGDGYFSTDTQYF. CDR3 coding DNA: TGCGCCACCACCGGGGACGGGTACTTCAGCACAGATACGCAGTATTTT.

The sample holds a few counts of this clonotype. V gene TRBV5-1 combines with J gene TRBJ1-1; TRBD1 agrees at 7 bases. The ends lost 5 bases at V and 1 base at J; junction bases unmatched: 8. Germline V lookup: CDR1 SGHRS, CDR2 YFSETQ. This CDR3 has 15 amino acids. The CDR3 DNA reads TGCGCCAGCAGGCGACAGGGCGGGGAGAACACTGAAGCTTTCTTT. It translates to CASRRQGGENTEAFF.

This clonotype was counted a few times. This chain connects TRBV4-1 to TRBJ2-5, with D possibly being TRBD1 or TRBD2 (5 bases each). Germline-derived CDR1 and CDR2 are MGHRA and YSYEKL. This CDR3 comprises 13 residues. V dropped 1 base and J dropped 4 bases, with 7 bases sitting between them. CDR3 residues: CASSQVGGETQYF. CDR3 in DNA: TGCGCCAGCAGCCAAGTTGGGGGAGAGACCCAGTACTTC.

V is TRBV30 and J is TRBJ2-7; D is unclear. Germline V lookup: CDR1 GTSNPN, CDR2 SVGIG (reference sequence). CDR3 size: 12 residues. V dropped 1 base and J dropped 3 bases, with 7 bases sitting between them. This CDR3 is CAWSGNNYEQYF. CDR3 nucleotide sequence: TGTGCCTGGAGTGGGAACAACTACGAGCAGTACTTC.

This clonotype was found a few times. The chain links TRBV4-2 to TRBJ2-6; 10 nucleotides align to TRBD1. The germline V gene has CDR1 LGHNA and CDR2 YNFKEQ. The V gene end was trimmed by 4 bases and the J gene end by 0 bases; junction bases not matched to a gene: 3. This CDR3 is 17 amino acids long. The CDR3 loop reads CASSLGTGDSGANVLTF. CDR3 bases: TGTGCCAGCAGCCTGGGGACAGGGGACTCTGGGGCCAACGTCCTGACTTTC.

CDR3 protein: CAISDRGPKGWDTEAFF. The CDR3 DNA reads as TGTGCCATCAGTGACAGAGGCCCTAAAGGATGGGACACTGAAGCTTTCTTT. The V gene is TRBV10-3, the J gene TRBJ1-1; the D is unclear. Germline V gene lookup returns CDR1 ENHRY and CDR2 SYGVKD. This CDR3 has 17 amino acids. V was pared by 3 bases and J by 3 bases, with 20 bases between.

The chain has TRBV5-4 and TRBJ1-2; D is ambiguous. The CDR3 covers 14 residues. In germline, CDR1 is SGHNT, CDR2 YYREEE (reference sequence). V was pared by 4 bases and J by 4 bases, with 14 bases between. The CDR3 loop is CASSPPGKSYGYTF. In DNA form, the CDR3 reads TGTGCCAGCAGCCCCCCCGGCAAGAGCTATGGCTACACCTTC.

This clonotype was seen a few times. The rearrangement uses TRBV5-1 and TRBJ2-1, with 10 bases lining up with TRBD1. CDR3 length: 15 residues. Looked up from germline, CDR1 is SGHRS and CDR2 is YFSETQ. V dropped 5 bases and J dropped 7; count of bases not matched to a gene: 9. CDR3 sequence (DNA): TGCGCCAGCAGTGAAGCGACAGGGGGCTCGAATGAGCAGTTCTTC. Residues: CASSEATGGSNEQFF.

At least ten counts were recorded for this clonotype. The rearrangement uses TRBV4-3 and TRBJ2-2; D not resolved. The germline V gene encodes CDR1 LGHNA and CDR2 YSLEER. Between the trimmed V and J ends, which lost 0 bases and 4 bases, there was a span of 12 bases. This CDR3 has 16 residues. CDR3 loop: CASSQEIGGFTGELFF. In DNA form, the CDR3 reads TGCGCCAGCAGCCAAGAAATTGGCGGATTCACCGGGGAGCTGTTTTTT.

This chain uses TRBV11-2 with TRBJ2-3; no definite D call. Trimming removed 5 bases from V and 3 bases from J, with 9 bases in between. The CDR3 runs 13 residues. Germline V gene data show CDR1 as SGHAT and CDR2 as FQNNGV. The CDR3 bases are TGTGCCAGCAGCCTTGGGAATACAGATACGCAGTATTTT. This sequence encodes CASSLGNTDTQYF.

CDR3 DNA sequence: TGTGCCTGGAGTCAGGGGGGAGAAGCTTTCTTT. It is translated as CAWSQGGEAFF. The J gene is TRBJ1-1, the V gene TRBV30, with 7 nucleotides matching TRBD1. Germline assignment: CDR1 GTSNPN and CDR2 SVGIG (reference sequence). The CDR3 consists of 11 residues. Trimming took 2 bases from V and 8 from J; bases not matched to a gene: 2.

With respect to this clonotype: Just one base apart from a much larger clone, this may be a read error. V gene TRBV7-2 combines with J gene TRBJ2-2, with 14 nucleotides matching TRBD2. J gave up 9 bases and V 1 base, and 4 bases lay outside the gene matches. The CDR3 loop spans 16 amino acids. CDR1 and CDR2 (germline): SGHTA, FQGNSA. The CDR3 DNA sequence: TGTGCCAGCAGCTTAGAAGGGACTAGCGGGGGAAGGGAGCTGTTTTTT. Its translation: CASSLEGTSGGRELFF.

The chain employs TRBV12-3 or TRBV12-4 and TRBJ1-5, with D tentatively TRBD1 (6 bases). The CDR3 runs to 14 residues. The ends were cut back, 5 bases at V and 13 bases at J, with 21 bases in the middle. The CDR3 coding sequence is TGTGCCAGCAGTCCCGGGACACTGGAATCATGGCAGCATTTT. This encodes CASSPGTLESWQHF.

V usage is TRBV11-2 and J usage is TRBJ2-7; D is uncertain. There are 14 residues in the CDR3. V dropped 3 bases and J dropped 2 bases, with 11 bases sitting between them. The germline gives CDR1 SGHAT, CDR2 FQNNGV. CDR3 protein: CASSLLGGAYEQYF. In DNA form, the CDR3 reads TGTGCCAGCAGCTTGCTGGGCGGAGCCTACGAGCAGTACTTC.

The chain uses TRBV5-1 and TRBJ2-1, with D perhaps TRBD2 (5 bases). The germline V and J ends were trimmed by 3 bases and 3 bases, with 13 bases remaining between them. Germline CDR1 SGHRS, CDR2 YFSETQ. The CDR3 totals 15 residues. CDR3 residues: CASSSQPSFYNEQFF. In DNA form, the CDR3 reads TGCGCCAGCAGCTCCCAGCCTAGCTTCTACAATGAGCAGTTCTTC.

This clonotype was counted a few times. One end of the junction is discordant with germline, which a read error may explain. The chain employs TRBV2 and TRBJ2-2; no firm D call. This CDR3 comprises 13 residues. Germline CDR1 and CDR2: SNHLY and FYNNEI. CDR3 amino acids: CASSEDGAGELFF. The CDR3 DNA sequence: TGTGCCAGCAGCGAAGACGGCGCCGGGGAGCTGTTTTTT.

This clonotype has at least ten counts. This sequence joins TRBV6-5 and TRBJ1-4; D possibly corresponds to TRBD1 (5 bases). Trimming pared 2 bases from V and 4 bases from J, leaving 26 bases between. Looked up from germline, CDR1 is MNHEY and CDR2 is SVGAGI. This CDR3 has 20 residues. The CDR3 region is CASSYKRGATLGSGNEKLFF. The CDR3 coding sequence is TGTGCCAGCAGTTACAAACGCGGGGCGACTCTTGGCTCTGGTAATGAAAAACTGTTTTTT.

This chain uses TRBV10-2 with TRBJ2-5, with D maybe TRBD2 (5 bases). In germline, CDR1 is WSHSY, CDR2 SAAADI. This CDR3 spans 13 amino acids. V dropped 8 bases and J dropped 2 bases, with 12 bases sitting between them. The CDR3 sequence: CASSRREQETQYF. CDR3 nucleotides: TGCGCCAGCTCACGACGGGAACAAGAGACCCAGTACTTC.

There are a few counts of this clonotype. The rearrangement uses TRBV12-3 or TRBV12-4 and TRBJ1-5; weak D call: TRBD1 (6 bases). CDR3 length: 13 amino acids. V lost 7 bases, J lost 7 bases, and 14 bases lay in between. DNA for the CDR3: TGTGCCAGCACCCTTGACAGGTACCAGCCCCAGCATTTT. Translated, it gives CASTLDRYQPQHF.